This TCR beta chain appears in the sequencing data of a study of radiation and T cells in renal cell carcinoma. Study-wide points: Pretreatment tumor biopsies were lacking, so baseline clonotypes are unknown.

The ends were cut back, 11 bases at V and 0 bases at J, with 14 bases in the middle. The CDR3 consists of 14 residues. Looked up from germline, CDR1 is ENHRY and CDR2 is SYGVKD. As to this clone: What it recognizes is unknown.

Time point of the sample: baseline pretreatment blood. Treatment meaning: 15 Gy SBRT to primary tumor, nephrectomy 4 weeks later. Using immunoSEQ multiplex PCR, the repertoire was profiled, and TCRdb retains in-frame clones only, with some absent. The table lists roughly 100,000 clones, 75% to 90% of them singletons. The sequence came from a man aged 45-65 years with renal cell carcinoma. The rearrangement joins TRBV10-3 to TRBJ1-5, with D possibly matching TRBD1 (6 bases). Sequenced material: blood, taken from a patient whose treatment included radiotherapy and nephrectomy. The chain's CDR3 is CAVGGEGSNQPQHF. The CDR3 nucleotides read TGTGCCGTAGGGGGGGAGGGTAGCAATCAGCCCCAGCATTTT.